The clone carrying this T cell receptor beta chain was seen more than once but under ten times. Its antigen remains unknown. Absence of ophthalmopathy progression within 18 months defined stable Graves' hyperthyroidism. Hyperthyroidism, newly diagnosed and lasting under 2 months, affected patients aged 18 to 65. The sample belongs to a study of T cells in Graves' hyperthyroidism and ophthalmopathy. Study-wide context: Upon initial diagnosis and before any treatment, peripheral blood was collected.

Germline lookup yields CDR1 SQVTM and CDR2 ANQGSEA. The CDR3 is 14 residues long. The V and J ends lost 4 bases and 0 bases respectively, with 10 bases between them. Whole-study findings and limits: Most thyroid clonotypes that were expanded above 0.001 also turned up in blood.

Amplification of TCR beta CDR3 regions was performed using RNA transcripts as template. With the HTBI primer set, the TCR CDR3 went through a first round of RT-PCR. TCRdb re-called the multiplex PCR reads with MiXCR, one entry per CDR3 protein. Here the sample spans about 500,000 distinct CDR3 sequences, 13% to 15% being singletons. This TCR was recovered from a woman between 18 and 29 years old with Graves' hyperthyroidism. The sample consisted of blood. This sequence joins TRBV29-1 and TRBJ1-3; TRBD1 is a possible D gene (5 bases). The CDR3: CSVVWQGSGNTIYF. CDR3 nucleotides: TGCAGCGTTGTGTGGCAGGGCTCTGGAAACACCATATATTTT.